These 14 T cell receptor beta chains were all obtained from the same sample, sequenced in a study of CD8 T cells in ankylosing spondylitis. For these TCRs, the target antigens are not known. A single record per CDR3 protein comes from TCRdb applying MiXCR to the 5' RACE reads. The table lists about 800,000 distinct CDR3 sequences, over 9.5% of them singletons. Study-level points and caveats: Among TCR beta sequences, a motif of eight or nine highly homologous variants appeared characteristic of ankylosing spondylitis blood.

What was sequenced was blood, either unsorted or a sorted T cell fraction (not recorded which). These receptors were collected from a male donor with ankylosing spondylitis.

This clonotype was seen only a few times. In DNA, the CDR3 is TGTGCCATCAGAGAAACAGGGGAGAACGAGCAGTACTTC. Translated: CAIRETGENEQYF. The chain recombines TRBV10-3 with TRBJ2-7; 7 nucleotides align to TRBD1. This CDR3 spans 13 amino acids. V lost 6 bases, J lost 5 bases, and 7 bases stayed unmatched. CDR1 ENHRY and CDR2 SYGVKD come from the germline V gene.

The table lists this clonotype with many counts. The CDR3 spells CSARQQTQYF. CDR3 sequence (DNA): TGCAGCGCTAGGCAACAGACCCAGTACTTC. The V call is TRBV29-1, the J call TRBJ2-5; D remains unclear. CDR1 is SQVTM, CDR2 ANQGSEA, per germline. The CDR3 totals 10 residues. V lost 7 bases and J 6 bases, leaving 9 bases between the germline ends.

In this sample, this clonotype turned up many times. The chain links TRBV12-3 or TRBV12-4 to TRBJ2-2, with D uncertain. This CDR3 has 14 amino acids. Trimming removed 7 bases at V and 3 bases at J, with 12 bases between. CDR3 DNA: TGTGCCAGCAAATTCCTGTCCGACACCGGGGAGCTGTTTTTT. The encoded protein is CASKFLSDTGELFF.

This clonotype has only a few counts. The J gene is TRBJ1-2, the V gene TRBV20-1, with D possibly TRBD1 on 6 matching bases. This CDR3 has 13 amino acids. CDR1 is DFQATT and CDR2 is SNEGSKA in the germline V gene (reference sequence). Trimming left V 6 bases short and J 8 bases short, with 19 bases between. CDR3 loop: CSALLWEGDGYTF. CDR3 coding DNA: TGCAGTGCCTTGTTGTGGGAGGGGGACGGCTACACCTTC.

This clonotype appeared a few times. The rearrangement uses TRBV28 and TRBJ2-2; D gene unclear. Trimming pared 2 bases from V and 6 bases from J, leaving 19 bases between. The CDR3 contains 17 residues. Germline V gene data show CDR1 as MDHEN and CDR2 as SYDVKM. The CDR3 coding sequence is TGTGCCAGCAGTTTAAGTCCAGTGTGGGTCCGGGCCGGGGAGCTGTTTTTT. Residues: CASSLSPVWVRAGELFF.

The sample holds a few counts of this clonotype. The CDR3 nucleotides are TGCACCGGGGCTAGCGAGGCAGATACGCAGTATTTT. Translating it yields CTGASEADTQYF. The gene calls are TRBV20-1 and TRBJ2-3, with D perhaps TRBD2 (6 bases). CDR1 is DFQATT and CDR2 is SNEGSKA in the germline V gene (reference sequence). The CDR3 loop spans 12 amino acids.

This clonotype was picked up a small number of times. The chain links TRBV7-2 to TRBJ2-2; D not resolved. Trimming took off 4 bases at V and 1 base at J, with 16 bases between the two ends. Germline V gene lookup returns CDR1 SGHTA and CDR2 FQGNSA. The CDR3 loop spans 17 amino acids. CDR3 in amino acids: CASSSDFYLENTGELFF. The CDR3 DNA follows: TGTGCCAGCAGCTCCGACTTCTACCTAGAGAACACCGGGGAGCTGTTTTTT. The full variable domain, its missing parts supplied by reference TRBV7-2 and TRBJ2-2, is GAGVSQSPSNKVTEKGKDVELRCDPISGHTALYWYRQSLGQGLEFLIYFQGNSAPDKSGLPSDRFSAERTGGSVSTLTIQRTQQEDSAVYLCASSSDFYLENTGELFFGEGSRLTVL.

The V and J genes are TRBV7-2 and TRBJ2-3, with 8 positions matching TRBD2. The trim removed 3 bases at V and 2 bases at J, leaving 7 bases unmatched. Germline V gene lookup returns CDR1 SGHTA and CDR2 FQGNSA. This CDR3 has 16 residues. The CDR3 here is CASSLRAGAITDTQYF. In DNA form, the CDR3 reads TGTGCCAGCAGCTTGCGAGCGGGAGCGATCACAGATACGCAGTATTTT. Looking up the rest from reference TRBV7-2 and TRBJ2-3 gives the full variable domain: GAGVSQSPSNKVTEKGKDVELRCDPISGHTALYWYRQSLGQGLEFLIYFQGNSAPDKSGLPSDRFSAERTGGSVSTLTIQRTQQEDSAVYLCASSLRAGAITDTQYFGPGTRLTVL.

A few counts support this clonotype. This chain joins TRBV3-1 and TRBJ2-5; D ambiguous. V was trimmed by 2 bases and J by 2 bases, leaving 9 bases between them. Germline V CDR1 and CDR2: LGHDT, YNNKEL (reference sequence). This CDR3 is 14 amino acids long. The CDR3 DNA reads TGTGCCAGCAGCCAAAGGGCAGCTCAAGAGACCCAGTACTTC. Translation: CASSQRAAQETQYF.

This clonotype turned up a few times. V and J are TRBV5-1 and TRBJ2-1; D unresolved. The CDR3 has 13 amino acids. Germline V gene data show CDR1 as SGHRS and CDR2 as YFSETQ. Trimming removed 2 bases from V and 9 bases from J, with 12 bases in between. CDR3 sequence (DNA): TGCGCCAGCAGCTTTACCCCGGGTGGTGAGCAGTTCTTC. Its translation: CASSFTPGGEQFF.

This clonotype was found many times. CDR3 in amino acids: CASSFRTGSSYNEQFF. The CDR3 nucleotides read TGTGCCAGCAGCTTTCGGACAGGTTCATCCTACAATGAGCAGTTCTTC. This rearrangement joins TRBV7-2 to TRBJ2-1, with 7 bases aligning to TRBD1. Losses at the gene ends were 3 bases for V and 1 base for J; bases not matched to a gene: 6. This CDR3 is 16 amino acids long. The germline V gene has CDR1 SGHTA and CDR2 FQGNSA.

This clonotype has a handful of counts. The V call is TRBV20-1, the J call TRBJ2-6, with D unclear. V lost 4 bases to trimming and J lost 5 bases, with 9 bases between them. From germline, CDR1 is DFQATT and CDR2 SNEGSKA (reference sequence). There are 13 residues in the CDR3. The CDR3 loop is CSAISRWANVLTF. CDR3 bases: TGCAGTGCTATAAGTAGGTGGGCCAACGTCCTGACTTTC.

This chain connects TRBV7-9 to TRBJ2-7; possible D gene TRBD1, 6 bases. Trimming removed 3 bases from V and 6 bases from J, with 12 bases in between. This CDR3 region has 13 residues. Germline V gene data show CDR1 as SEHNR and CDR2 as FQNEAQ (reference sequence). The CDR3 region has the DNA TGTGCCAGCAGCTTGGACAGACAAGGCGAGCAGTACTTC. It specifies CASSLDRQGEQYF.

The rearrangement joins TRBV7-9 to TRBJ2-5, with a tentative D call TRBD2 (5 bases). This CDR3 region has 14 residues. V lost 3 bases and J lost 3, with 11 bases in between. Germline CDR1 and CDR2: SEHNR and FQNEAQ (reference sequence). Here the CDR3 reads CASSLSGAEETQYF. For the CDR3, the DNA is TGTGCCAGCAGCTTGAGCGGAGCGGAAGAGACCCAGTACTTC.